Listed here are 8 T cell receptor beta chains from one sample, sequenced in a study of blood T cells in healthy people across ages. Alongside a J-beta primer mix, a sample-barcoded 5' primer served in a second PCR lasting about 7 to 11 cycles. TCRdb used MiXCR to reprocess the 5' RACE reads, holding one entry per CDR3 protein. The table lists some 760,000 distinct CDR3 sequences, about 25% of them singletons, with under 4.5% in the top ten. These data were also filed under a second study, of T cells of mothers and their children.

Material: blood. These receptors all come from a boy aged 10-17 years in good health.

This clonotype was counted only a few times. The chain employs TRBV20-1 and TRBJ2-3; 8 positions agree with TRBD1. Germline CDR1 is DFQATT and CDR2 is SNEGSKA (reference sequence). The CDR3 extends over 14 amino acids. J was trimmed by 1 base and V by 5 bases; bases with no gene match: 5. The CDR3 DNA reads TGCAGTGCTCCCGGGACAGGTCGCACAGATACGCAGTATTTT. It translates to CSAPGTGRTDTQYF.

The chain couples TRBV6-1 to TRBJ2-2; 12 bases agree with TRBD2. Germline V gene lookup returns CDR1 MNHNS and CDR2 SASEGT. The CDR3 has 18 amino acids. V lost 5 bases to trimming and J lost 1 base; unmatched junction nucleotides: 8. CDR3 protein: CASSRTQLAGGNTGELFF. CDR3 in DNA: TGTGCCAGCAGTCGAACTCAACTAGCGGGAGGGAACACCGGGGAGCTGTTTTTT.

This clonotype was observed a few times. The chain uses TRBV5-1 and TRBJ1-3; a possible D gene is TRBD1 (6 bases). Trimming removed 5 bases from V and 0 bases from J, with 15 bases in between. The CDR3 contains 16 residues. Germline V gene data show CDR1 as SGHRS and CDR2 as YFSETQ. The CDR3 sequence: CASRWDTGSSGNTIYF. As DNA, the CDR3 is TGCGCCAGCAGGTGGGACACCGGATCCTCTGGAAACACCATATATTTT.

This CDR3 reads CASTLILTNEKLFF. The CDR3 DNA reads TGTGCCAGCACCCTCATCCTGACTAATGAAAAACTGTTTTTT. V gene TRBV7-9 combines with J gene TRBJ1-4; D is undetermined. In germline, CDR1 is SEHNR, CDR2 FQNEAQ (reference sequence). The CDR3 length is 14 residues. V was cut by 7 bases and J by 2 bases, with 11 bases left in between.

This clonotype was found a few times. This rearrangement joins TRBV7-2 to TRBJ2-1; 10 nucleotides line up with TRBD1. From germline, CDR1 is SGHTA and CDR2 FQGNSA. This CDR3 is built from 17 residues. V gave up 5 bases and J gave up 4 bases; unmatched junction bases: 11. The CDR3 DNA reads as TGTGCCAGCAGCCCTAGACTCAGGACAGGGGGGTACAATGAGCAGTTCTTC. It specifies CASSPRLRTGGYNEQFF.

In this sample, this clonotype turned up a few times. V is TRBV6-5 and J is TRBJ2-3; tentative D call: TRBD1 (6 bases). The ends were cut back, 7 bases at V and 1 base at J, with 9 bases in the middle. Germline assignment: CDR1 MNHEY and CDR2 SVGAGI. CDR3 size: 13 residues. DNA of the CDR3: TGTGCCAGCACATACAGGGGCACAGATACGCAGTATTTT. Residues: CASTYRGTDTQYF.

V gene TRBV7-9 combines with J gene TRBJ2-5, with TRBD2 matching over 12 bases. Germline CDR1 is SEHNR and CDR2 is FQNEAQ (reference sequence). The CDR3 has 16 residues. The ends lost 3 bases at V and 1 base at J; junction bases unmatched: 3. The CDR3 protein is CASSFSSGGVQETQYF. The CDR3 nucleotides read TGTGCCAGCAGCTTTTCTAGCGGGGGGGTCCAAGAGACCCAGTACTTC. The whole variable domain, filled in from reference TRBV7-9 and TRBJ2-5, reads DTGVSQNPRHKITKRGQNVTFRCDPISEHNRLYWYRQTLGQGPEFLTYFQNEAQLEKSRLLSDRFSAERPKGSFSTLEIQRTEQGDSAMYLCASSFSSGGVQETQYFGPGTRLLVL.

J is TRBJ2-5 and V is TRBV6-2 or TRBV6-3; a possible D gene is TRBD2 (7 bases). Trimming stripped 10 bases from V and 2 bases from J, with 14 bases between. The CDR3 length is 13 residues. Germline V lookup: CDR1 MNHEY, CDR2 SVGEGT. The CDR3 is CATGGPPQETQYF. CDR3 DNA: TGTGCCACCGGGGGGCCACCGCAAGAGACCCAGTACTTC.